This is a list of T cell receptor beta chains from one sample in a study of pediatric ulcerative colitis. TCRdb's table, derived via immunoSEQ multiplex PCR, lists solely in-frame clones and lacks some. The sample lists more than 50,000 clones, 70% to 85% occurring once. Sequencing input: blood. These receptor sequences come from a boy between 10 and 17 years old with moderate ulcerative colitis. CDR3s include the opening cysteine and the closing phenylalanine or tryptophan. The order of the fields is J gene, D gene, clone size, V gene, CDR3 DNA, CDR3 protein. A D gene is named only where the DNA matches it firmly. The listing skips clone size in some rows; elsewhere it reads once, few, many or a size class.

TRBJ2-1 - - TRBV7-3 TGTGCCAGCAGCTTACGGGGAGACAATGAGCAGTTCTTC CASSLRGDNEQFF
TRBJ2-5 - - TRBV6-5 TGTGCCAGCCGACGGGGGACCCCCCTGGAGACCCAGTACTTC CASRRGTPLETQYF
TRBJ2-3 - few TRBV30 TGTGCCTGGACTCCTCCCGCAGGGGGCACAGATACGCAGTATTTT CAWTPPAGGTDTQYF
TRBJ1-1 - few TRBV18 TGTGCCAGCTCACCGAGGGTGAACACTGAAGCTTTCTTT CASSPRVNTEAFF
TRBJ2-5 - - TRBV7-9 TGTGCCAGCAGCCCAGCATTACGGACAGACCAAGAGACCCAGTACTTC CASSPALRTDQETQYF
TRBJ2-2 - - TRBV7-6 TGTGCCAGCAGCTATTCGGAGGGCCTGAGCGGGGAGCTGTTTTTT CASSYSEGLSGELFF
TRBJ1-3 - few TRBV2 TGTGCCAGCAGTGAAAGTCGCAGGGGAAGCGGAAACACCATATATTTT CASSESRRGSGNTIYF
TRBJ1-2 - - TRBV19 TGTGCCAGTAGGGGTAGGGACAAATCTAACTATGGCTACACCTTC CASRGRDKSNYGYTF
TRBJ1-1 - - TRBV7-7 TGTGCCAGCAGCTTATCCTTGAACACTGAAGCTTTCTTT CASSLSLNTEAFF
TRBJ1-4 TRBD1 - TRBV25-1 TGTGCCAGCAGAGCAGGGGGAACTAATGAAAAACTGTTTTTT CASRAGGTNEKLFF
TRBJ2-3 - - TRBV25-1 TGTGCCAGCAGTGCCGGCACCACCACAGATACGCAGTATTTT CASSAGTTTDTQYF
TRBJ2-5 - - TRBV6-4 TGTGCCAGCAGTGACCACCCGACAAGGGCCGGGGAGACCCAGTACTTC CASSDHPTRAGETQYF
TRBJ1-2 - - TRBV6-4 TGTGCCAGCAGTGACTCGCGGAGGGGCTACTATGGCTACACCTTC CASSDSRRGYYGYTF
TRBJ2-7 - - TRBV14 TGTGCCAGCAGTCCTTTCCAGGGCCCCCACGAGCAGTACTTC CASSPFQGPHEQYF
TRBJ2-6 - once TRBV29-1 TGCAGCGTTGGGGACCCTAGGAGGGCTGGGGCCAACGTCCTGACTTTC CSVGDPRRAGANVLTF
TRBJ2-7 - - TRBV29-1 TGCAGCGTTTGGATATGGGAATTCTACGAGCAGTACTTC CSVWIWEFYEQYF
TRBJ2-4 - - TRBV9 TGTGCCAGCAGCGTAGCGATGGGGAGAAACATTCAGTACTTC CASSVAMGRNIQYF
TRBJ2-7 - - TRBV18 TGTGCCAGCTCACCGCCCCGACTGATCTACGAGCAGTACTTC CASSPPRLIYEQYF
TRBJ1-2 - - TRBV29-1 TGCAGCTCCCAAATAGGGTATGGCTACACCTTC CSSQIGYGYTF
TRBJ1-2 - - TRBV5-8 TGTGCCAGCAGCTTGGGTAACTATGGCTACACCTTC CASSLGNYGYTF
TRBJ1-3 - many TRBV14 TGTGCCAGCGGCACCGGGGCCTCTGGAAACACCATATATTTT CASGTGASGNTIYF
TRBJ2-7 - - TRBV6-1 TGTGCCAGCTCCGGACGAACCGCCTACGAGCAGTACTTC CASSGRTAYEQYF
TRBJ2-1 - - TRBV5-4 TGTGCCAGCAGCGCCAGTTGGGATGAGCAGTTCTTC CASSASWDEQFF
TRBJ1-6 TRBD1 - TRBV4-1 TGCGCCAGCAGCCAGGTCGACAGGGGGAAGAGCTCCTATAATTCACCCCTCCACTTT CASSQVDRGKSSYNSPLHF
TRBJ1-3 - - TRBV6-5 TGTGCCAGCAGGTCTCGGGGGCAGTTTGGGAACACCATATATTTT CASRSRGQFGNTIYF
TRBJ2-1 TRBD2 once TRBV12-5 TGTGCTAGTGGTTTGAGGGTACTAGCGGCTGAGCAGTTCTTC CASGLRVLAAEQFF
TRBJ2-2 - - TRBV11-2 TGTGCCAGCAGGGCAGGGAACACCGGGGAGCTGTTTTTT CASRAGNTGELFF
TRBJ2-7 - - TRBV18 TGTGCCAGCTCACCCCCCGATGGGCGGGACGACTCCTACGAGCAGTACTTC CASSPPDGRDDSYEQYF
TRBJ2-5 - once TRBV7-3 TGTGCCAGCAGCTTAAGTGTCGGTGGGGTGGAGACCCAGTACTTC CASSLSVGGVETQYF
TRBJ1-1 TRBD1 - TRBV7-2 TGTGCCAGCAGCTCACCCCCGAGGCCGACAGGGGCGCGGGACACTGAAGCTTTCTTT CASSSPPRPTGARDTEAFF
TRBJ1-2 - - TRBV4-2 TGTGCCAGCAGCCAAGGAAGTATCTTGAACTATGGCTACACCTTC CASSQGSILNYGYTF
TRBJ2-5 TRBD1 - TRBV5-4 TGTGCCAGCAGCTTAGGGCTAGGGGGCCGGGAGACCCAGTACTTC CASSLGLGGRETQYF
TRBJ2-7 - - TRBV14 TGTGCCAGCAGCCAAGATAGCCCGGTCCAGGGTTACTACGAGCAGTACTTC CASSQDSPVQGYYEQYF
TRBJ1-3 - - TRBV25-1 TGTGCCAGCAGTACAGGGATCGGAAACACCATATATTTT CASSTGIGNTIYF
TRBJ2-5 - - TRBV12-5 TGTGCTAGTGTTCCCCCATCAGGCGAGGAGACCCAGTACTTC CASVPPSGEETQYF
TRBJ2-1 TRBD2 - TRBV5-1 TGCGCCAGCTGCTTAGCGGGAGGCTACAATGAGCAGTTCTTC CASCLAGGYNEQFF
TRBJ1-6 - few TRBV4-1 TGCGCCAGCAGCCAAGACAGATTCGATAATTCACCCCTCCACTTT CASSQDRFDNSPLHF
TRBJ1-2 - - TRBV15 TGTGCCACCAGCGAAGCCGGCCCTAGTGGCTATGGCTACACCTTC CATSEAGPSGYGYTF
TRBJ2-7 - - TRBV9 TGTGCCAGCAGCGGAAGGGACTTCCTTTCCCACGAGCAGTACTTC CASSGRDFLSHEQYF
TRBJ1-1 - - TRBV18 TGTGCCAGCTCCCCCAGGGGGAACACTGAAGCTTTCTTT CASSPRGNTEAFF
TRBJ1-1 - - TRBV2 TGTGCCACCCTAACCATGGGGTTCCCTAGTGTTGAAGCTTTCTTT CATLTMGFPSVEAFF
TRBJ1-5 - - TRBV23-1 TGCGCCAGCAGTCAAAAGTGCAAGTCGGGGGCGTATAGCAATCAGCCCCAGCATTTT CASSQKCKSGAYSNQPQHF
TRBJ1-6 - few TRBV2 TGTGCCAGCAGTGAAAGGGCCCAGGCCCTCCACTTT CASSERAQALHF
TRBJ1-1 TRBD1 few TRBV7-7 TGTGCCAGCAGCCGATTACTCCCGGGACAGGGAGAAGCTTTCTTT CASSRLLPGQGEAFF
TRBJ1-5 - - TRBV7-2 TGTGCCAGCAGCTTATGGGCCCAGGGGTTCAATCAGCCCCAGCATTTT CASSLWAQGFNQPQHF
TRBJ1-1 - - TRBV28 TGTGCCAGCGATATCGTGCAGTTATCATCTGAAGCTTTCTTT CASDIVQLSSEAFF
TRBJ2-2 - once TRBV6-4 TGTGCCAGCAGTGACGGGGGGCTCACCGGGGAGCTGTTTTTT CASSDGGLTGELFF
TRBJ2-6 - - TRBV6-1 TGTGCCAGCAGTGAAGGTTGGGGTCCGGGGTCTGGGGCCAACGTCCTGACTTTC CASSEGWGPGSGANVLTF
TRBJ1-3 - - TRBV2 TGTGCCAGCTATAAATCGGGACGGACGATCTCTGGAAACACCATATATTTT CASYKSGRTISGNTIYF
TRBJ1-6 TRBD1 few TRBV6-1 TGTGCCAGCAGTGACAGGGGGAGCTCCTATAATTCACCCCTCCACTTT CASSDRGSSYNSPLHF
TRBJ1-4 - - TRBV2 TGTGCCAGCAGTGTGGGTCCCGAGGAAAAACTGTTTTTT CASSVGPEEKLFF
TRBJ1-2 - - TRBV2 TGTGCCATATTGGGCAGATCAAACTATGGCTACACCTTC CAILGRSNYGYTF
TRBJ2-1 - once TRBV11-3 TGTGCCAGCAGCGGGGACCGAATTGAGCAGTTCTTC CASSGDRIEQFF
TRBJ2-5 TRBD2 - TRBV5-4 TGTGCCAGCAGCCAAACGACTAGCGTGGAGACCCAGTACTTC CASSQTTSVETQYF